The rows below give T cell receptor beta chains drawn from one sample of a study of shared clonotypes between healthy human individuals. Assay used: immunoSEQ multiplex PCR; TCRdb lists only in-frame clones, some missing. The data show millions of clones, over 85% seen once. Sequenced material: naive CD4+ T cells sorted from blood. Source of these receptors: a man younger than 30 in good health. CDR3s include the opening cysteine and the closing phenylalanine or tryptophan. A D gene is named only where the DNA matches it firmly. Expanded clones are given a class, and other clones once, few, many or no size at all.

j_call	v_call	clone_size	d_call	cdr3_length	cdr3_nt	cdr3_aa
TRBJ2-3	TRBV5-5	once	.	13	TGTGCCAGCAGCTTGGAGGGCGCAGATACGCAGTATTTT	CASSLEGADTQYF
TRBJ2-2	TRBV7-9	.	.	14	TGTGCCAGCAGCCCTTTTGGGTCGTTGGGGGAGCTGTTTTTT	CASSPFGSLGELFF
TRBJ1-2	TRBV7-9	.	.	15	TGTGCCAGCAGCCCCGCCCGACAGTCCCTGTATGGCTACACCTTC	CASSPARQSLYGYTF
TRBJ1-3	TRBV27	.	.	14	TGTGCCAGCGGCCGGGGGGTCTCTGGAAACACCATATATTTT	CASGRGVSGNTIYF
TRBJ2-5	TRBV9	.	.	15	TGTGCCAGCAGCGTAGATGAGGGTTACCAAGAGACCCAGTACTTC	CASSVDEGYQETQYF
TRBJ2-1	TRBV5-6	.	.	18	TGTGCCAGCAGCATGGGGTGGGGGTCCACCAGTCGTATTAATGAGCAGTTCTTC	CASSMGWGSTSRINEQFF
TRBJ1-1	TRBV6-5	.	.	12	TGTGCCAGCAGTACTGACAGGACTGAAGCTTTCTTT	CASSTDRTEAFF
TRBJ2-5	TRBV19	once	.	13	TGTGCCAGTACTAGAGAGGGCCAAGAGACCCAGTACTTC	CASTREGQETQYF
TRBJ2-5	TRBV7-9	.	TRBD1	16	TGTGCCAGCAGCTTAGGCGGGACAGGGTACCAAGAGACCCAGTACTTC	CASSLGGTGYQETQYF
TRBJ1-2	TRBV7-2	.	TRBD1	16	TGTGCCAGCAGCTATAAAGGGACAGGGGACAACTATGGCTACACCTTC	CASSYKGTGDNYGYTF
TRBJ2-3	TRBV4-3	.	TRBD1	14	TGCGCCAGCAGCCCGGACAGGGGGTCAGTTACGCAGTATTTT	CASSPDRGSVTQYF
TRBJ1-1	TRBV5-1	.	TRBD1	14	TGCGCCAGCAGCTTTGGACAGGGTAACACTGAAGCTTTCTTT	CASSFGQGNTEAFF
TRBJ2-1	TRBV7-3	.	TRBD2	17	TGTGCCAGCAGCTCAACGGGGACTAGCGGGCCGGGGTATGAGCAGTTCTTC	CASSSTGTSGPGYEQFF
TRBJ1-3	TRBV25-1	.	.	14	TGTGCCAGCAGCACACGAAGTTCTGGAAACACCATATATTTT	CASSTRSSGNTIYF
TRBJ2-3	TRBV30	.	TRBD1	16	TGTGCCTGGAGTGACCCCGGGACAGGGTTTCCAGATACGCAGTATTTT	CAWSDPGTGFPDTQYF
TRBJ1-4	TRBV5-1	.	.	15	TGCGCCAGCAGCAAACAGGGCCAATCAAGCGAAAAACTGTTTTTT	CASSKQGQSSEKLFF
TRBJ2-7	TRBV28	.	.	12	TGTGCCAGCAGTAACGAACGCCACGAGCAGTACTTC	CASSNERHEQYF
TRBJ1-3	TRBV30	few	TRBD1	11	TGTGCCTGGGGACAGGGCCACACCATATATTTT	CAWGQGHTIYF
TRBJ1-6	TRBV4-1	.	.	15	TGCGCCAGCAGCCAAGAGGTAACAGGGAATTCACCCCTCCACTTT	CASSQEVTGNSPLHF
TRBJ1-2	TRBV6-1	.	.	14	TGTGCCAGCAGTGAAATGGGGGGGAACTATGGCTACACCTTC	CASSEMGGNYGYTF
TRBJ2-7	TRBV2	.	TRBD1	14	TGTGCCAGCAGTGCAAACAGGGGGCCCTACGAGCAGTACTTC	CASSANRGPYEQYF
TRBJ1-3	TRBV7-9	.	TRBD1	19	TGTGCCAGCAGCCCCAGGGACAGGGGAAGTGCCGATCCTGGAAACACCATATATTTT	CASSPRDRGSADPGNTIYF
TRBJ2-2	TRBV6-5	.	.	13	TGTGCCAGCAGTCGCCATAGCACCGGGGAGCTGTTTTTT	CASSRHSTGELFF
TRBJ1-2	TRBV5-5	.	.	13	TGTGCCCCTGTGAGTAGGGCAGGATCCTCCATGACCTTC	CAPVSRAGSSMTF
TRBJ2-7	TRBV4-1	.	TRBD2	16	TGCGCCAGCAGCCAAGATTTCCAGCGGGGAATCTACGAGCAGTACTTC	CASSQDFQRGIYEQYF
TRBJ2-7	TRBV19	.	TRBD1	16	TGTGCCAGTAGTATCTCATCCGGGACAGGGGGCTACGAGCAGTACTTC	CASSISSGTGGYEQYF
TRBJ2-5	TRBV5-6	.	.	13	TGTGCCAGCAGCTTGCGGGATCGAGAGACCCAGTACTTC	CASSLRDRETQYF
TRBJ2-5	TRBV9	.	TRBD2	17	TGTGCCAGCAGCGTAGCGGCTAGCGGGGGGAACCAAGAGACCCAGTACTTC	CASSVAASGGNQETQYF
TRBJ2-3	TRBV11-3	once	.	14	TGTGCCAGCAGCTTGGGACGAGGGACAGATACGCAGTATTTT	CASSLGRGTDTQYF
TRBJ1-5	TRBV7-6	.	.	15	TGTGCCAGCAGCTTAGAGGGTTCAGGGCGTCAGCCCCAGCATTTT	CASSLEGSGRQPQHF
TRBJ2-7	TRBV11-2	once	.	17	TGTGCCAGCAGCCCCCCGTATTGGGGGTTCTACTCCTACGAGCAGTACTTC	CASSPPYWGFYSYEQYF
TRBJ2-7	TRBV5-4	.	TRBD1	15	TGTGCCAGCAGTCTTGGGACAGGCCTAACCTACGAGCAGTACTTC	CASSLGTGLTYEQYF
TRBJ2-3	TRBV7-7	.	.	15	TGTGCTAGCAGCTTAGACGGGAGCCACACAGATACGCAGTATTTT	CASSLDGSHTDTQYF
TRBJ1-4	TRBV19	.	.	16	TGTGCCAGTAGTATAGATTACGTTCAGGGCGGTGAAAAACTGTTTTTT	CASSIDYVQGGEKLFF
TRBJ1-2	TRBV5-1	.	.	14	TGCGCCAGCAGCTTAGAACCGGGGAACTATGGCTACACCTTC	CASSLEPGNYGYTF
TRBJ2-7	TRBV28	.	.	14	TGTGCCAGCAGTTTTCCGGACCGAGCCTACGAGCAGTACTTC	CASSFPDRAYEQYF
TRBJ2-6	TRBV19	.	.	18	TGTGCCAGTAGTGGGACATTGGGGAGGAGCTCTGGGGCCAACGTCCTGACTTTC	CASSGTLGRSSGANVLTF
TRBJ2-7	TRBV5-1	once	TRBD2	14	TGCGCCAGCAGCTTTTCGGGACTAGATAACGAGCAGTACTTC	CASSFSGLDNEQYF
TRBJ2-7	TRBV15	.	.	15	TGTGCCACCAGCAGAGATAGGACACCGGCCTACGAGCAGTACTTC	CATSRDRTPAYEQYF
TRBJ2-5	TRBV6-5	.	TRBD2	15	TGTGCCAGCAGTTTGACTAGCGGGAGGGTCGAGACCCAGTACTTC	CASSLTSGRVETQYF
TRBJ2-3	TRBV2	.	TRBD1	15	TGTGCCAGCAGCCCGACAGGGGCGAGCACAGATACGCAGTATTTT	CASSPTGASTDTQYF
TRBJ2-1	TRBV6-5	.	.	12	TGTGCCAGCAGCCGCCAGGGTAATGAGCAGTTCTTC	CASSRQGNEQFF
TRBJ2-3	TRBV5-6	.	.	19	TGTGCCAGCAGCTCCTATGGAGGTGACTACAGGTGGGGCACAGATACGCAGTATTTT	CASSSYGGDYRWGTDTQYF
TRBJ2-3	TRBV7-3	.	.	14	TGTGCCAGCAGCCTTTCGCTGGGATGGGATACGCAGTATTTT	CASSLSLGWDTQYF
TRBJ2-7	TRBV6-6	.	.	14	TGTGCCAGCAGTTATTACGGACAGTCCTACGAGCAGTACTTC	CASSYYGQSYEQYF
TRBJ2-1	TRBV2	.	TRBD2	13	TGTGCCAGCGGTCCTAGCGGCGACAATGAGCAGTTCTTC	CASGPSGDNEQFF
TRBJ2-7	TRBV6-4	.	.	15	TGTGCCAGCGTCCGGCGGTGTGTAGGGGGCTACGAGCAGTACTTC	CASVRRCVGGYEQYF
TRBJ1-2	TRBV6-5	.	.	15	TGTGCCAGCAGTTCCAGGCAGACAATTGACTATGGCTACACCTTC	CASSSRQTIDYGYTF
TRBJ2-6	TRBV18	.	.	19	TGTGCCAGCTCACCAGTTTTCGCGGGGGCCAACTCTGGGGCCAACGTCCTGACTTTC	CASSPVFAGANSGANVLTF
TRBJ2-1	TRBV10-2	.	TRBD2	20	TGCGCCAGCAGCGGGGGTATTATTACTAGCGGGAGGGCCACCTACAATGAGCAGTTCTTC	CASSGGIITSGRATYNEQFF
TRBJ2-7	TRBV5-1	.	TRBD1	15	TGCGCCAGCAGCTTGGACAGGGGGATCTCTTACGAGCAGTACTTC	CASSLDRGISYEQYF
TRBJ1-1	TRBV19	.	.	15	TGTGCCAGTAGTAGAACCCCGACAGGGAACACTGAAGCTTTCTTT	CASSRTPTGNTEAFF
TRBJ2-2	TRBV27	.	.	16	TGTGCCAGCCAAAAAGGGACACCGGGGAACACCGGGGAGCTGTTTTTT	CASQKGTPGNTGELFF
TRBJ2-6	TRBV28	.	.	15	TGTGCCAGCAGCAGTCAGGCCTCTGGGGCCAACGTCCTGACTTTC	CASSSQASGANVLTF